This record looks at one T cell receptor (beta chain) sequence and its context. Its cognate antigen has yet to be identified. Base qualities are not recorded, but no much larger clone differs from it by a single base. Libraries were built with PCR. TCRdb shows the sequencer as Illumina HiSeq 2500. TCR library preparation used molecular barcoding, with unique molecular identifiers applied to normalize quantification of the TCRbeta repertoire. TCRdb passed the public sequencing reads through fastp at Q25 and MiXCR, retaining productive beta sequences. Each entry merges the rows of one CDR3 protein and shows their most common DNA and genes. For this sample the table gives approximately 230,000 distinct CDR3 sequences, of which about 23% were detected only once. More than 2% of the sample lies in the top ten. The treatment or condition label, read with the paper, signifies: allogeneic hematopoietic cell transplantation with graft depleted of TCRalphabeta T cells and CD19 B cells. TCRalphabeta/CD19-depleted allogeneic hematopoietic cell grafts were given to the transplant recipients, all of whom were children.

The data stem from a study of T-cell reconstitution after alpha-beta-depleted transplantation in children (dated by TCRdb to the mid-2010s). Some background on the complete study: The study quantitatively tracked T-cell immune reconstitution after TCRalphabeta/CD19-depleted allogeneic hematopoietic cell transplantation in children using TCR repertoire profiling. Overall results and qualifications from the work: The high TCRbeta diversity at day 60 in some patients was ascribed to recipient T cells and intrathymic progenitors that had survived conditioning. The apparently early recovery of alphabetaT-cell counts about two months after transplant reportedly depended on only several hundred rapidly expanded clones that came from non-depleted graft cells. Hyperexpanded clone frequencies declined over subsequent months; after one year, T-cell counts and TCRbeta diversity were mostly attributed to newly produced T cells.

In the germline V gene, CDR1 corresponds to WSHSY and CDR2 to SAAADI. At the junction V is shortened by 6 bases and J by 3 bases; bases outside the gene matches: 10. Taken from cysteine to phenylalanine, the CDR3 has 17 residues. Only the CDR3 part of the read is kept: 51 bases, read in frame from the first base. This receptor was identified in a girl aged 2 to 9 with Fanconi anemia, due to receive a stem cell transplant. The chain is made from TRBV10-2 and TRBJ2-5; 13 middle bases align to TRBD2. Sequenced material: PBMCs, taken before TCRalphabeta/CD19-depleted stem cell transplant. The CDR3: CASSVGLAGVLKETQYF. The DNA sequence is TGCGCCAGCAGCGTCGGACTAGCGGGGGTCTTAAAAGAGACCCAGTACTTC.